These 3 T cell receptor beta chains share one sample of origin, sequenced in a study of long-term antiretroviral therapy in people with HIV. Samples were assayed with immunoSEQ v3.0 at survey level. Clones were sequenced by immunoSEQ multiplex PCR, and TCRdb holds only the in-frame ones, with some missing. The sample consists of more than 45,000 clones, approximately 79% of them appearing once. This specimen was unsorted PBMCs, taken 0.8 years after starting antiretroviral therapy. These receptors all stem from a woman aged 18-29 years with HIV.

The J gene is TRBJ2-3, the V gene TRBV11-2; unclear D gene. With 2 bases removed from V and 4 bases from J, the gap between germline ends came to 19 bases. Germline CDR1 and CDR2: SGHAT and FQNNGV. The CDR3 runs to 17 residues. The CDR3 coding sequence is TGTGCCAGCAGCTTAAATCGCCCTAGAGAGCTCCCAGATACGCAGTATTTT. Protein sequence: CASSLNRPRELPDTQYF.

This chain links TRBV19 with TRBJ2-1; perhaps TRBD1 as D (6 bases). Per germline, CDR1 LNHDA and CDR2 SQIVND (reference sequence). The V gene lost 1 base and the J gene lost 0 bases, with 10 bases spanning the gap. The CDR3 spans 16 residues. CDR3 sequence (DNA): TGTGCCAGTAGTATAGTCGGGACACCCTCCTACAATGAGCAGTTCTTC. Translation: CASSIVGTPSYNEQFF.

This clone was counted between two and nine times. The chain carries TRBV14 and TRBJ1-4; D remains ambiguous. CDR3 length equals 16 residues. Deletions cut 4 bases from V and 2 bases from J, with 14 bases between. From germline, CDR1 is SGHDN and CDR2 FVKESK. The CDR3 protein is CASSPRSKMTNEKLFF. The CDR3 nucleotides are TGTGCCAGCAGCCCCAGGTCGAAGATGACTAATGAAAAACTGTTTTTT.